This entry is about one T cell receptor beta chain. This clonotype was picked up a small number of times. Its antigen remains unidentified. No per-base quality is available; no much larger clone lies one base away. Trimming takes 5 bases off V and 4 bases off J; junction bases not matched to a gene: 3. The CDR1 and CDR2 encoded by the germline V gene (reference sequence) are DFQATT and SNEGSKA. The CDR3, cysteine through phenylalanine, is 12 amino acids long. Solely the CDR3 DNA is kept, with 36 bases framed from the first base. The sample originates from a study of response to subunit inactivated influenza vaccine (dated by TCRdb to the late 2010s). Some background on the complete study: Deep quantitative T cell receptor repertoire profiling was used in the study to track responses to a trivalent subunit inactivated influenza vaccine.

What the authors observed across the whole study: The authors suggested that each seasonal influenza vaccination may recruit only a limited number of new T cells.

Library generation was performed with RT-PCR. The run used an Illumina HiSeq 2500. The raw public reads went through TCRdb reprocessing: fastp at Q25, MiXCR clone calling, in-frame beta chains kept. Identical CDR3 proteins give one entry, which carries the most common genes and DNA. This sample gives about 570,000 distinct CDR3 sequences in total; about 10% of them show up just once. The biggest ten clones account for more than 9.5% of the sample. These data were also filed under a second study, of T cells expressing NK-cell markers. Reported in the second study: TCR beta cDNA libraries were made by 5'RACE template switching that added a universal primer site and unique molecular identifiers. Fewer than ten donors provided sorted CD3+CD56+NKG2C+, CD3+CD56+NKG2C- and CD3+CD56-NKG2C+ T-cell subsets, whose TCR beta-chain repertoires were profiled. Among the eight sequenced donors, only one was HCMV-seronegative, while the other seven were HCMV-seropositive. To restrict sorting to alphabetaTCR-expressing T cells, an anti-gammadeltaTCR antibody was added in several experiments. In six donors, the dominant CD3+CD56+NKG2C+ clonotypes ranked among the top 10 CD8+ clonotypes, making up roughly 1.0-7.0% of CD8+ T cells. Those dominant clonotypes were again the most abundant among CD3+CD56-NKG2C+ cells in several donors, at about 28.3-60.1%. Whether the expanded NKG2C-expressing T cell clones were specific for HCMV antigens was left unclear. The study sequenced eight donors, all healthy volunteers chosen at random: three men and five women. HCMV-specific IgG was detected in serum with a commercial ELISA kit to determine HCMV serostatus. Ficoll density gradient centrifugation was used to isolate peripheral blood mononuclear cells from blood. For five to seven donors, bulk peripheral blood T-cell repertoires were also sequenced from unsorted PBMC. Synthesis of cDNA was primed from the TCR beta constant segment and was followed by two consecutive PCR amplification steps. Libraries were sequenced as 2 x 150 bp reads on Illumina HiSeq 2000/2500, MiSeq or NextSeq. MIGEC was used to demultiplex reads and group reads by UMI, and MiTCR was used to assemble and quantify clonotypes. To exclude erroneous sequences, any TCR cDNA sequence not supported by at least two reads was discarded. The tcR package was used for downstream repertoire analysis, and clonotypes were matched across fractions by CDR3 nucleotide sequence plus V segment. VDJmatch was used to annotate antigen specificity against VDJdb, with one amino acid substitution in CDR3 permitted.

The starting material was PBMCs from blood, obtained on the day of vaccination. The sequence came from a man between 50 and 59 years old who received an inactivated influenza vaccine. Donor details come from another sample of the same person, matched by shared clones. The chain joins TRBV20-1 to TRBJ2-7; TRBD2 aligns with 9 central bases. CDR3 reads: CSAYSGGYEQYF. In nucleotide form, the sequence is TGCAGTGCTTATAGCGGGGGTTACGAGCAGTACTTC.